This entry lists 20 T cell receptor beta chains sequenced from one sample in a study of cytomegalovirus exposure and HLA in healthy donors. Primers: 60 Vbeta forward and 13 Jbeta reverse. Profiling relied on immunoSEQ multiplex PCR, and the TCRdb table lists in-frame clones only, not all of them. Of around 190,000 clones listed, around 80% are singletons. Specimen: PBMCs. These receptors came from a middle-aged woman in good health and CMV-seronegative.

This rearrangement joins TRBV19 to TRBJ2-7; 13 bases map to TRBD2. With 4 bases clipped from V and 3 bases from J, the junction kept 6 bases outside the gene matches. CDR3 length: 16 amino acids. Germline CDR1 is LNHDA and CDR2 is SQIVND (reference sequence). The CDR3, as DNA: TGTGCCAGTAGTAGTACTAGCGGGGGGGCCGACTACGAGCAGTACTTC. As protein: CASSSTSGGADYEQYF. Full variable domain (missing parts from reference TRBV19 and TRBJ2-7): DGGITQSPKYLFRKEGQNVTLSCEQNLNHDAMYWYRQDPGQGLRLIYYSQIVNDFQKGDIAEGYSVSREKKESFPLTVTSAQKNPTAFYLCASSSTSGGADYEQYFGPGTRLTVT.

The CDR3 loop is CASRLDRGETDTQYF. The CDR3 DNA reads as TGTGCCAGCAGGCTGGACAGGGGAGAAACAGATACGCAGTATTTT. This rearrangement joins TRBV2 to TRBJ2-3; 9 bases fit TRBD1. Looked up from germline, CDR1 is SNHLY and CDR2 is FYNNEI. The CDR3 is made up of 15 amino acids. V shed 6 bases and J 3 bases; nucleotides not matched to a gene: 7.

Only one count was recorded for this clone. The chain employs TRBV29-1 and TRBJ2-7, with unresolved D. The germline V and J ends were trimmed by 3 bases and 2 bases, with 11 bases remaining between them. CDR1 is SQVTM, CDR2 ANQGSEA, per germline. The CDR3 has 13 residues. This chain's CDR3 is CSVEAGMTYEQYF. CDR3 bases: TGCAGCGTTGAGGCAGGCATGACCTACGAGCAGTACTTC.

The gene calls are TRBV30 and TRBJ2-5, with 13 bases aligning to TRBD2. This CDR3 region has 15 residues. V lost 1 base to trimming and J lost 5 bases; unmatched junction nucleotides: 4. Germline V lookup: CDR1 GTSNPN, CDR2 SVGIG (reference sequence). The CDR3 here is CAWSELAGGLETQYF. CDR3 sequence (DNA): TGTGCCTGGAGTGAACTAGCGGGAGGGTTGGAGACCCAGTACTTC.

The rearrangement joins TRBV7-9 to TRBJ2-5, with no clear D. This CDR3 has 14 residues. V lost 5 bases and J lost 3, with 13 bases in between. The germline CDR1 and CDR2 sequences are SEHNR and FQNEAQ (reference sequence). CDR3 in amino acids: CASSPRKAEETQYF. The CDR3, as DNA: TGTGCCAGCAGCCCACGGAAGGCGGAAGAGACCCAGTACTTC.

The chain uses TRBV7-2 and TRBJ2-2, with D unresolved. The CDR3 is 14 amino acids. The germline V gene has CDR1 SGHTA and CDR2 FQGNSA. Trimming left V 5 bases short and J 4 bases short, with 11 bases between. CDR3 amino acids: CASSVKTGTGELFF. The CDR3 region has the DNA TGTGCCAGCAGCGTAAAGACTGGCACCGGGGAGCTGTTTTTT.

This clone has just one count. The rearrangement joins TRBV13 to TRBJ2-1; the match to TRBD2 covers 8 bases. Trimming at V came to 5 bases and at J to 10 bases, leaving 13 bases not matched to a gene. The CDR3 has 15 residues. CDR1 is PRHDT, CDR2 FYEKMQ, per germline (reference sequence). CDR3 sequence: CASSLPGTSLGEQFF. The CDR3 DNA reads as TGTGCCAGCAGCCTCCCCGGGACTAGTTTGGGGGAGCAGTTCTTC.

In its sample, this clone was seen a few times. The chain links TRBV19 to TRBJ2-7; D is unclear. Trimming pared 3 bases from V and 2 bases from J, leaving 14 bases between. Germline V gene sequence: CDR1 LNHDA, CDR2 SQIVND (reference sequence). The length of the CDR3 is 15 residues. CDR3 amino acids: CASSIRWPETYEQYF. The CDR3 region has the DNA TGTGCCAGTAGTATTAGGTGGCCGGAGACCTACGAGCAGTACTTC.

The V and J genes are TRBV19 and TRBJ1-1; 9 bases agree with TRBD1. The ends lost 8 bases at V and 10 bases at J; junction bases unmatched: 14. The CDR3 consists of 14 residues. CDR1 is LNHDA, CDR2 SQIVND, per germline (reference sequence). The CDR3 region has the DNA TGTGCCAGTCAGACCGGGACAGGGTCTGGCGTAGCTTTCTTT. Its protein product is CASQTGTGSGVAFF.

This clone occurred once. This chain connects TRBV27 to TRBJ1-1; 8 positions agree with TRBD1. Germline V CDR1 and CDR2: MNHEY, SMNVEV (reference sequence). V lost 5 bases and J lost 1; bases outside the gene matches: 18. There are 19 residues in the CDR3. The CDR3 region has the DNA TGTGCCAGCAGTCCCAGGTTCCGGGGGCAGGGGGCCGGGAACACTGAAGCTTTCTTT. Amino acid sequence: CASSPRFRGQGAGNTEAFF.

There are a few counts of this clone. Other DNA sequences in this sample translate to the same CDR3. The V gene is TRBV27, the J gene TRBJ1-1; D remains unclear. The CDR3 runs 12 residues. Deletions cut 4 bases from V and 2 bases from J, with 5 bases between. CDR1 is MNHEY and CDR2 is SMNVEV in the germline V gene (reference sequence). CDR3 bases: TGTGCCAGCAGTTCCGGTAACACTGAAGCTTTCTTT. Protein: CASSSGNTEAFF.

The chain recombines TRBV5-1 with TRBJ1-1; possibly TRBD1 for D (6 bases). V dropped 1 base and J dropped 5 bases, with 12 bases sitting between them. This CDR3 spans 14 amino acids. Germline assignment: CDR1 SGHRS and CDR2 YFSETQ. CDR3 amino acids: CASSLTGTGTEAFF. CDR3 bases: TGCGCCAGCAGCTTGACAGGGACGGGTACTGAAGCTTTCTTT.

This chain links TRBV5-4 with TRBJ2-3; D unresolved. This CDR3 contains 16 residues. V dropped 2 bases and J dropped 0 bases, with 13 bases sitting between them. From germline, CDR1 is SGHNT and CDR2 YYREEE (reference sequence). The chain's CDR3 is CASSLQFPSSTDTQYF. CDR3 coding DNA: TGTGCCAGCAGCTTACAGTTTCCCTCTAGCACAGATACGCAGTATTTT. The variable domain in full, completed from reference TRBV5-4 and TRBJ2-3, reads ETGVTQSPTHLIKTRGQQVTLRCSSQSGHNTVSWYQQALGQGPQFIFQYYREEENGRGNFPPRFSGLQFPNYSSELNVNALELDDSALYLCASSLQFPSSTDTQYFGPGTRLTVL.

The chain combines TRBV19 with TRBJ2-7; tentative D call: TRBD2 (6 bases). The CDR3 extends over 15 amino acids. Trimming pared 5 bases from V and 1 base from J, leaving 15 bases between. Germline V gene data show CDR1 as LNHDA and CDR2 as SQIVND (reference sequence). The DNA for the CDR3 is TGTGCCAGTAGTGGACTATGGGGGAGGTCCTACGAGCAGTACTTC. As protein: CASSGLWGRSYEQYF. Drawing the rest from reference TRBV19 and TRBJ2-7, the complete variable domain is DGGITQSPKYLFRKEGQNVTLSCEQNLNHDAMYWYRQDPGQGLRLIYYSQIVNDFQKGDIAEGYSVSREKKESFPLTVTSAQKNPTAFYLCASSGLWGRSYEQYFGPGTRLTVT.

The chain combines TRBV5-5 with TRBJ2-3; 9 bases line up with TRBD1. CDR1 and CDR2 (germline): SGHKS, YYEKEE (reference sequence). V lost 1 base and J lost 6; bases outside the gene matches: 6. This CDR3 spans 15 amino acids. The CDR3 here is CASSLLPTGGDTQYF. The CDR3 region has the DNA TGTGCCAGCAGCTTGCTACCAACAGGGGGCGATACGCAGTATTTT.

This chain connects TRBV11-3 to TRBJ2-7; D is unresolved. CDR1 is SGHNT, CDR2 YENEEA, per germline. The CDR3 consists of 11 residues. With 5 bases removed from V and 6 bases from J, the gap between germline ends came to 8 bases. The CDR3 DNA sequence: TGTGCCAGCAGCGGAGAAGGCGAGCAGTACTTC. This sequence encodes CASSGEGEQYF.

The CDR3 region is CASSLGQSSYNEQFF. CDR3 coding DNA: TGTGCCAGCAGCTTGGGACAGAGCTCCTACAATGAGCAGTTCTTC. The J gene is TRBJ2-1, the V gene TRBV13; 7 bases agree with TRBD1. This CDR3 is 15 amino acids long. V lost 3 bases, J lost 0 bases, and 2 bases stayed unmatched. Germline V gives CDR1 PRHDT, CDR2 FYEKMQ (reference sequence).

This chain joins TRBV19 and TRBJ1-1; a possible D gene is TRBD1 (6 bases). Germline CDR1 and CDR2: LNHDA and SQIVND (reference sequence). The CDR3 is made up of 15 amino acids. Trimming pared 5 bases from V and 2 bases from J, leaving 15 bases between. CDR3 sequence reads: CASSFGDTFNTEAFF. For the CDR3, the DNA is TGTGCCAGTAGTTTTGGGGACACCTTCAACACTGAAGCTTTCTTT.

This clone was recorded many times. This chain's CDR3 is CASSLLSGEVSSYNEQFF. Here the CDR3 DNA reads TGTGCCAGCAGCTTACTGAGCGGGGAAGTTAGCTCCTACAATGAGCAGTTCTTC. The rearrangement uses TRBV11-2 and TRBJ2-1, with TRBD2 identical over 7 bases. Germline V gene lookup returns CDR1 SGHAT and CDR2 FQNNGV. V lost 2 bases to trimming and J lost 0 bases; unmatched junction nucleotides: 10. The CDR3 totals 18 residues.

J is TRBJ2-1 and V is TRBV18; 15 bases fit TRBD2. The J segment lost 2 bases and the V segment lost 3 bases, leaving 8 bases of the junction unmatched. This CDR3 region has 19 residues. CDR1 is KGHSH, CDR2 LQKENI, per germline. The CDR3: CASSPWTSGRDGTYNEQFF. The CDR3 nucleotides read TGTGCCAGCTCACCGTGGACTAGCGGGAGGGATGGGACCTACAATGAGCAGTTCTTC.